Only a few counts were recorded for the clone carrying this T cell receptor (beta chain). Antigen specificity is unknown. This entry belongs to a study of T cell repertoires in cytomegalovirus infection. Study at large: Well-studied HLA-B-restricted CMV epitopes were used in the study alongside recently identified HLA-C-restricted ones. Public TCR beta signatures provided an indication of both CMV infection and a matching HLA type.

TCRdb recomputed calls from the reads with MiXCR, one row per CDR3 protein. The sample consists of fewer than 900,000 distinct CDR3 sequences, almost 30% of them appearing once. This sequence was found in a human donor in good health (CMV status not recorded). Some clones in this sample may be carry-over from other donors' samples. Material: cultured CD8+ T cells from PBMCs, obtained from culture after CMV antigen stimulation.

The CDR3 nucleotides are TGTGCCAGCAGCTTAGAGTGGGACGGAAGCACAGATACGCAGTATTTT. Residues: CASSLEWDGSTDTQYF. The chain recombines TRBV11-2 with TRBJ2-3; D possibly uses TRBD1 or TRBD2 (5 bases each). This CDR3 region has 16 residues. The germline V gene has CDR1 SGHAT and CDR2 FQNNGV. V lost 0 bases to trimming and J lost 0 bases, with 10 bases between them.